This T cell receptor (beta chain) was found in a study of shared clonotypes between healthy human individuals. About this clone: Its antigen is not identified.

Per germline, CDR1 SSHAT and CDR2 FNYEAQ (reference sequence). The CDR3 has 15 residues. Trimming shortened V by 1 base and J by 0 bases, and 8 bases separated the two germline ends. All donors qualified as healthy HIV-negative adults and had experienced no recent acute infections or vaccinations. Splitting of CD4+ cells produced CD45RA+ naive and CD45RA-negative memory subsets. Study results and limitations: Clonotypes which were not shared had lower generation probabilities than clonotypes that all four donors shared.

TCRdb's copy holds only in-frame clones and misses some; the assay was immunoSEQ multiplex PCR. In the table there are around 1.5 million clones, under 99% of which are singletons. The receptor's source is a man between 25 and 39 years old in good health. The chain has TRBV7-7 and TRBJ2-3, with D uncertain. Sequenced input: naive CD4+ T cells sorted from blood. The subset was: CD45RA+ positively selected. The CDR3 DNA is TGTGCCAGCAGCTTAGGGGAATCTAGCACAGATACGCAGTATTTT. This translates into CASSLGESSTDTQYF.